This T cell receptor beta chain was profiled in a study of blood T cell repertoires in COVID-19. At the level of the study: Donors in the United States, Italy and Spain gave samples during acute or convalescent COVID-19. The analysed material was cDNA or gDNA that came from T cells, B-cell-depleted T cells, or PBMCs.

Trimming took 6 bases from V and 0 from J, leaving 11 bases between them. This CDR3 is built from 14 residues. Germline values: CDR1 MDHEN, CDR2 SYDVKM. In the study's own analysis: For nucleated cells, counts were estimated from reference gene primer amplification. Repertoires were generated with immunoSEQ multiplex PCR, while TCRdb's copy carries only in-frame clones and drops some. V, J and clone size are those of that table, while D and trimming were read from the DNA. The data contain roughly 150,000 clones, around 83% of them singletons. The receptor was isolated from a woman aged 70 to 79 who had recovered from COVID-19. V and J are TRBV28 and TRBJ1-2; D might be TRBD1 (6 bases). The material sequenced was peripheral blood. The CDR3 DNA reads as TGTGCCAGCAGACGGACAGCCGCTAACTATGGCTACACCTTC. Translation: CASRRTAANYGYTF.